This T cell receptor beta chain appears in the sequencing data of a study of cytotoxic CD8 clonotypes in ibrutinib-treated CLL. Study overall: An average of 255,043 productive templates and roughly 94,000 productive rearrangements was obtained per sample. Study-wide points: Pretreatment clonality was elevated relative to age-matched healthy donors and paralleled circulating CD8+ T-cell counts.

The V and J ends lost 0 bases and 3 bases, in that order; junction bases with no gene match: 4. CDR1 and CDR2 (germline): MGHRA, YSYEKL. CDR3 length equals 16 residues. As for this clone: Antigen specificity is unknown.

The table came from immunoSEQ multiplex PCR; TCRdb's copy has only in-frame clones and leaves some out. The table has about 250,000 clones, 60% to 75% seen once. The rearrangement uses TRBV4-1 and TRBJ2-4; 8 bases fit TRBD1. The sample was PBMCs, taken after 24 months of ibrutinib treatment. This sequence originates from a human donor with chronic lymphocytic leukemia. CDR3 bases: TGCGCCAGCAGCCAAGAGGGTACAGGGGGCAAAAACATTCAGTACTTC. It specifies CASSQEGTGGKNIQYF.